This record covers a single T cell receptor (beta chain). Its antigen is unknown. Sequencing used immunoSEQ multiplex PCR; TCRdb keeps in-frame clones, though not all of them. The table records fewer than 650,000 clones, 76% of them present only once. The V end lost 5 bases, the J end lost 3 bases, and 13 bases lay between the germline ends. This CDR3 is 15 amino acids long. The germline V gene has CDR1 SNHLY and CDR2 FYNNEI. The sample is drawn from a study of shared clonotypes between healthy human individuals. Study information: The cohort comprised a couple of women and a few men. Their ages spanned 18 to 49 years. Overall study findings and caveats: Donors were few, which limited the genetic and exposure-history diversity represented.

The chain combines TRBV2 with TRBJ2-2; D may be TRBD2 (5 bases). This TCR came from a woman in her thirties or forties in good health. Some clones in this sample may be carry-over from other donors' samples. The material sequenced was PBMCs. CDR3 residues: CASSSLGGDTGELFF. The CDR3 DNA reads as TGTGCCAGCAGTAGCCTCGGAGGTGACACCGGGGAGCTGTTTTTT.